This TCR beta chain was captured by sequencing in a study of HIV-infected children after antiretroviral therapy interruption. At the level of the study: Children had CD4+ above 500, viral load below 50 copies/ml, either treatment arm. Children's median ages were about 9.2 years and 8 years by group.

Regarding treatment: PENTA 11 planned treatment interruption arm or continuous ART arm. The V gene lost 5 bases and the J gene lost 4 bases, with 10 bases spanning the gap. The CDR3 loop spans 13 amino acids. Germline V lookup: CDR1 LNHDA, CDR2 SQIVND (reference sequence). Unique molecular identifiers were included in an RNA-based 3' RACE TCR library. TCRdb re-derived calls from the 3' RACE reads in MiXCR, one entry per CDR3 protein. The repertoire includes 90,000 or so distinct CDR3 sequences, approximately 6.9% of them detected once, and approximately 1.2% sits in the top ten. This clonotype was seen many times.

This TCR came from a pool of human donors with HIV. The V gene is TRBV19, the J gene TRBJ2-3; D is unclear. Source: CD45RA+ CD4+ T cells from PBMCs, pooled from several time points, taken from a donor given antiretroviral therapy, either interrupted or continuous. Subset defined: naive CD4+ CD45RA+ CD45RO- T cells. CDR3 nucleotide sequence: TGTGCCAGTAGTCCTGCTATCTCAGATACGCAGTATTTT. This translates into CASSPAISDTQYF.